The 13 T cell receptor beta chains presented below share a single source sample, sequenced in a study of cytomegalovirus exposure and HLA in healthy donors. The PCR ran on 60 Vbeta and 13 Jbeta primers. Assay used: immunoSEQ multiplex PCR; TCRdb lists only in-frame clones, some missing. This table holds about 130,000 clones, about four fifths found once. Sequenced input: PBMCs. Source of these receptors: a man aged 25-45 years in good health.

The J gene is TRBJ2-7, the V gene TRBV5-6; TRBD1 aligns across 9 bases. This CDR3 is built from 13 residues. CDR1 and CDR2 (germline): SGHDT, YYEEEE. V was clipped by 9 bases and J by 4 bases; unmatched bases: 8. The CDR3 sequence is CATGQGRSYEQYF. The DNA of the CDR3 is TGTGCCACTGGACAGGGGAGGAGTTACGAGCAGTACTTC.

The V gene is TRBV6-1, the J gene TRBJ1-1; 10 bases align to TRBD1. Trimming removed 4 bases from V and 4 bases from J; junction bases left unmatched: 6. The CDR3 covers 15 residues. CDR1 and CDR2 from the germline V gene are MNHNS and SASEGT. The CDR3 coding sequence is TGTGCCAGCAGTGGGGGACAGGGGTGGGTCACTGAAGCTTTCTTT. Its protein is CASSGGQGWVTEAFF.

The chain is built from TRBV7-9 and TRBJ2-1; tentatively, D is TRBD2 (7 bases). Germline V lookup: CDR1 SEHNR, CDR2 FQNEAQ (reference sequence). Trimming took 11 bases from V and 4 from J, leaving 12 bases between them. The CDR3 is made up of 12 amino acids. The CDR3 sequence: CAGGASYNEQFF. CDR3 nucleotides: TGTGCCGGGGGGGCCAGTTACAATGAGCAGTTCTTC.

This sequence joins TRBV5-1 and TRBJ1-1, with D possibly matching TRBD1 (5 bases). Trimming cost V 4 bases and J 4 bases, with 11 bases left between them. Per germline, CDR1 SGHRS and CDR2 YFSETQ. The CDR3 contains 13 residues. CDR3 in amino acids: CASSLGGVTEAFF. CDR3 nucleotides: TGCGCCAGCAGCCTTGGAGGGGTCACTGAAGCTTTCTTT.

This clone was seen a handful of times. The V call is TRBV5-4, the J call TRBJ2-1, with 14 bases that match TRBD2. The CDR3 runs 17 residues. V trimming: 0 bases; J trimming: 9 bases; junction bases outside the gene matches: 8. Germline V gives CDR1 SGHNT, CDR2 YYREEE (reference sequence). CDR3 DNA: TGTGCCAGCAGCTTGGGGGCCGGGACTAGCGGGAGAGGTGAGCAGTTCTTC. Its protein is CASSLGAGTSGRGEQFF.

The V gene is TRBV7-8, the J gene TRBJ2-5, with D tentatively TRBD1 (6 bases). CDR1 is SGHVS and CDR2 is FQNEAQ in the germline V gene. Trimming took 3 bases from V and 2 from J, leaving 10 bases between them. CDR3 length: 14 amino acids. CDR3: CASSLVDRQETQYF. The CDR3, as DNA: TGTGCCAGCAGCTTGGTAGACAGGCAAGAGACCCAGTACTTC.

J is TRBJ2-5 and V is TRBV27; no reliable D call. V was trimmed by 6 bases and J by 4 bases, leaving 6 bases between them. Germline CDR1 reads MNHEY; CDR2 reads SMNVEV (reference sequence). The CDR3 has 11 residues. CDR3 in DNA: TGTGCCAGCAGAACCGGAGAGACCCAGTACTTC. Translation: CASRTGETQYF.

The chain has TRBV19 and TRBJ2-6; D may be TRBD1 (5 bases). The CDR3 loop spans 15 amino acids. Germline V gives CDR1 LNHDA, CDR2 SQIVND (reference sequence). The V gene lost 3 bases and the J gene lost 4 bases, with 10 bases spanning the gap. The CDR3 is CASSIQGAGANVLTF. CDR3 bases: TGTGCCAGTAGTATTCAAGGGGCCGGGGCCAACGTCCTGACTTTC.

The rearrangement uses TRBV6-1 and TRBJ2-1, with 9 positions matching TRBD1. Unmatched junction bases numbered 5, after V lost 5 bases and J lost 3 bases. The CDR3 is made up of 15 amino acids. In germline, CDR1 is MNHNS, CDR2 SASEGT. The chain's CDR3 is CASSSRTGDYNEQFF. For the CDR3, the DNA is TGTGCCAGCAGTTCTCGGACAGGGGACTACAATGAGCAGTTCTTC.

The CDR3 region is CATQGQGGLDSNQPQHF. The CDR3 DNA reads as TGTGCCACCCAGGGACAGGGGGGGCTTGACAGCAATCAGCCCCAGCATTTT. The V gene is TRBV15, the J gene TRBJ1-5; TRBD1 matches 11 bases. Germline CDR1 and CDR2: LNHNV and YYDKDF (reference sequence). The CDR3 is 17 amino acids. After removal of 8 bases from V and 1 base from J, the junction contained 10 bases not matched to a gene.

The chain links TRBV5-1 to TRBJ2-5, with 9 bases lining up with TRBD1. The end of the DNA aligns better with TRBJ2-7, so the J call may be wrong. CDR1 and CDR2 from the germline V gene are SGHRS and YFSETQ. This CDR3 has 15 residues. The CDR3 nucleotides are TGCGCCAGCAGACCCTTGGACAGGGGCTCCTACGAGCAGTACTTC. As protein: CASRPLDRGSYEQYF.

The V gene is TRBV6-5, the J gene TRBJ1-1, with D possibly matching TRBD1 (6 bases). The CDR3 covers 14 residues. Germline-derived CDR1 and CDR2 are MNHEY and SVGAGI. V lost 6 bases and J lost 1, with 12 bases in between. CDR3 region: CASRPGHSNTEAFF. CDR3 in DNA: TGTGCCAGCAGACCGGGACACTCGAACACTGAAGCTTTCTTT.

This clone was seen a handful of times. At one boundary the junction diverges from the germline segment, which might be a read error. The rearrangement uses TRBV7-9 and TRBJ2-7; D is uncertain. The CDR3 extends over 12 amino acids. Germline CDR1 is SEHNR and CDR2 is FQNEAQ (reference sequence). CDR3 sequence: CSSSLGRGEQYF. DNA of the CDR3: TGTTCCAGCAGCTTAGGAAGAGGCGAGCAGTACTTC.